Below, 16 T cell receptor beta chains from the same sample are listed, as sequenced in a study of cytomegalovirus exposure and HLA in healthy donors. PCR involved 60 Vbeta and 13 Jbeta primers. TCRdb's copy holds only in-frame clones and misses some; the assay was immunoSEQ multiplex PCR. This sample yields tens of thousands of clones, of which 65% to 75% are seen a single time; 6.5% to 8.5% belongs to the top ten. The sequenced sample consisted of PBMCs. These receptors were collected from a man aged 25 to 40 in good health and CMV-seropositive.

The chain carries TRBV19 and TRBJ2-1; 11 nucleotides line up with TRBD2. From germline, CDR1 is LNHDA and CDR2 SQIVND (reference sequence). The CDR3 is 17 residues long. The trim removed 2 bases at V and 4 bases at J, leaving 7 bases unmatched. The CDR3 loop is CASSIRGSGGVYNEQFF. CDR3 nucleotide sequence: TGTGCCAGTAGTATAAGGGGTAGCGGGGGGGTTTACAATGAGCAGTTCTTC.

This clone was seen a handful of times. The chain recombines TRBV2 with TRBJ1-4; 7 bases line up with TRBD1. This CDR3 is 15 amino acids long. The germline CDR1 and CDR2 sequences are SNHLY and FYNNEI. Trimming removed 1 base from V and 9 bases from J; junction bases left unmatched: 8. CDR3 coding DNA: TGTGCCAGCAGTGAAGGGCCCGGGACAGCAAAAAAACTGTTTTTT. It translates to CASSEGPGTAKKLFF.

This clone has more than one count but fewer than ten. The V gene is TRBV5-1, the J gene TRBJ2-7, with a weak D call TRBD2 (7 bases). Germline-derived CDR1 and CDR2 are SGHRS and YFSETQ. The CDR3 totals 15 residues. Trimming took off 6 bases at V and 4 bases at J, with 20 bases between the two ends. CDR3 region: CASTDTPGGQYEQYF. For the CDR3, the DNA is TGCGCCAGCACCGACACTCCCGGGGGGCAATACGAGCAGTACTTC.

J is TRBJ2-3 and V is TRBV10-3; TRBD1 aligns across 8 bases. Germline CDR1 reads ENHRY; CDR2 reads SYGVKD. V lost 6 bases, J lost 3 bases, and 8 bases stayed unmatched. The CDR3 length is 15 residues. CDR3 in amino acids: CAIRGQARGTDTQYF. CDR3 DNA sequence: TGTGCCATCAGGGGACAGGCTCGGGGGACAGATACGCAGTATTTT.

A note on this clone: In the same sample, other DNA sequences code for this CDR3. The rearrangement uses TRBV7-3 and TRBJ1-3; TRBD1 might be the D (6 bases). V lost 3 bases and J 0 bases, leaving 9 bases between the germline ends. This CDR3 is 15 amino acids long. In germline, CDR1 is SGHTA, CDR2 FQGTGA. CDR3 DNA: TGTGCCAGCAGCTTGGGGGCAAGCTCTGGAAACACCATATATTTT. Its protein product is CASSLGASSGNTIYF.

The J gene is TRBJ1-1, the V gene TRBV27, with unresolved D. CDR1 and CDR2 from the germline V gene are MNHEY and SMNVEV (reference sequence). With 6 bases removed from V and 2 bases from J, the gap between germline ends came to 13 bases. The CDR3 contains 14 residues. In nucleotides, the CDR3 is TGTGCCAGCAGACCTAGAGCCGCAAACACTGAAGCTTTCTTT. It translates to CASRPRAANTEAFF.

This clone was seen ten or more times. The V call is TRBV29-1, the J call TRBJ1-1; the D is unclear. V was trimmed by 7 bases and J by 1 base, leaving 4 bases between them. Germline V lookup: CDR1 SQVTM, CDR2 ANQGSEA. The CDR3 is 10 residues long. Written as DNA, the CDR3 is TGCAGCGCCCAGAACACTGAAGCTTTCTTT. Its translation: CSAQNTEAFF.

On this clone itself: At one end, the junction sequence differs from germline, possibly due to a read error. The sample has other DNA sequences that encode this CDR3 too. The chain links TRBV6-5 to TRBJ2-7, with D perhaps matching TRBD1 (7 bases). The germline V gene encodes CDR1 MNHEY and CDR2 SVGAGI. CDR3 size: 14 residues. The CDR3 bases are TGTGCCAGCAGCAAGACAGGGAGGCCCTACGAGCAGTATTTC. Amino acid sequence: CASSKTGRPYEQYF.

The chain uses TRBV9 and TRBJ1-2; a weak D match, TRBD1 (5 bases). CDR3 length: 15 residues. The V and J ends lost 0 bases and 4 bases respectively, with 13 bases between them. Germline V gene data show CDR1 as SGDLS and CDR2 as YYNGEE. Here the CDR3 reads CASSVGHRGSYGYTF. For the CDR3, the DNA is TGTGCCAGCAGCGTAGGTCATCGGGGGTCCTATGGCTACACCTTC.

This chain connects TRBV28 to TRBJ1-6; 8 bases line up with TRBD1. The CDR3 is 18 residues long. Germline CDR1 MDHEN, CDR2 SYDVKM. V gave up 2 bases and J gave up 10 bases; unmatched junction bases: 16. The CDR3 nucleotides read TGTGCCAGCAGTTTACGTTTTAATCCGACAGGGGACGAGTCACCCCTCCACTTT. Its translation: CASSLRFNPTGDESPLHF. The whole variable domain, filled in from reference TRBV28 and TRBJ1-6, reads DVKVTQSSRYLVKRTGEKVFLECVQDMDHENMFWYRQDPGLGLRLIYFSYDVKMKEKGDIPEGYSVSREKKERFSLILESASTNQTSMYLCASSLRFNPTGDESPLHFGNGTRLTVT.

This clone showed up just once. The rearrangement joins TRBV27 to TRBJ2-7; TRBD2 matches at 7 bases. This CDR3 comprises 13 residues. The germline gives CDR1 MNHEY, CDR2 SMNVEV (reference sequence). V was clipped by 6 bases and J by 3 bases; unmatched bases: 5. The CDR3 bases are TGTGCCAGCAGCCCCGGGGGGTTCTACGAGCAGTACTTC. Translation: CASSPGGFYEQYF.

The CDR3 DNA is TGTGCCAGCAGCACCAGGGGGGCAGATACGCAGTATTTT. Protein: CASSTRGADTQYF. V usage is TRBV7-9 and J usage is TRBJ2-3; D might be TRBD1 (7 bases). The CDR3 totals 13 residues. V gave up 5 bases and J gave up 4 bases, with 10 bases separating them. CDR1 is SEHNR, CDR2 FQNEAQ, per germline (reference sequence).

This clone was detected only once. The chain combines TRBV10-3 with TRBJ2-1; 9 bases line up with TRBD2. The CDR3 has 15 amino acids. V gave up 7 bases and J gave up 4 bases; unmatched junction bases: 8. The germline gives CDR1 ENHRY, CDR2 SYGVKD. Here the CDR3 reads CAINGGGGAYNEQFF. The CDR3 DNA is TGTGCCATCAACGGCGGCGGGGGGGCGTACAATGAGCAGTTCTTC.

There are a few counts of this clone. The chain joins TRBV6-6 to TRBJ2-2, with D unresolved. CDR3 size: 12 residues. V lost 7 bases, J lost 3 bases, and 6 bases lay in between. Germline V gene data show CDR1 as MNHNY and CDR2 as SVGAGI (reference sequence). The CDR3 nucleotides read TGTGCCAGCACGACTTACACCGGGGAGCTGTTTTTT. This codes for CASTTYTGELFF.

CDR3 in DNA: TGCGCCAGCAGCCAATGGCAGGGTCCTGGGTACGAGCAGTACTTC. This codes for CASSQWQGPGYEQYF. The chain is built from TRBV4-1 and TRBJ2-7; the D gene is possibly TRBD1 (5 bases). V was pared by 2 bases and J by 4 bases, with 15 bases between. The CDR3 has 15 residues. The germline V gene has CDR1 MGHRA and CDR2 YSYEKL.

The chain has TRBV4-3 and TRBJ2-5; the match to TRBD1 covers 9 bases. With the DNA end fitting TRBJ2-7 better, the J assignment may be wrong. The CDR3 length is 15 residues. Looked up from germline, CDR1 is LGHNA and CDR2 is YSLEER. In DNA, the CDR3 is TGCGCCAGCAGCCAAGAAATGCTGGGACAGGGCGAGCAGTACTTC. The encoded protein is CASSQEMLGQGEQYF.